The TCR beta chain under discussion was sequenced for a study of blood T cell repertoires in COVID-19. Study at large: The cDNA or gDNA used as material had been derived from T cells, B-cell-depleted T cells, or PBMCs.

This clone was seen only once. Sequencing used immunoSEQ multiplex PCR; TCRdb keeps in-frame clones, though not all of them. The sample lists roughly 170,000 clones, around 88% occurring once. This CDR3 spans 12 amino acids. V dropped 1 base and J dropped 15 bases, with 13 bases sitting between them. Germline assignment: CDR1 SGHAT and CDR2 FQDESV (reference sequence). The chain couples TRBV11-1 to TRBJ2-1; D may be TRBD2 (6 bases). This receptor was taken from a woman aged 50 to 60 in a cohort exposed to, infected with or recovered from COVID-19 (not recorded which). The sequencing input was PBMCs or T cells enriched from blood (not recorded which). As DNA, the CDR3 is TGTGCCAGCAGCTTAGGGGGGGATGGACGGTTCTTC. Translating gives CASSLGGDGRFF.